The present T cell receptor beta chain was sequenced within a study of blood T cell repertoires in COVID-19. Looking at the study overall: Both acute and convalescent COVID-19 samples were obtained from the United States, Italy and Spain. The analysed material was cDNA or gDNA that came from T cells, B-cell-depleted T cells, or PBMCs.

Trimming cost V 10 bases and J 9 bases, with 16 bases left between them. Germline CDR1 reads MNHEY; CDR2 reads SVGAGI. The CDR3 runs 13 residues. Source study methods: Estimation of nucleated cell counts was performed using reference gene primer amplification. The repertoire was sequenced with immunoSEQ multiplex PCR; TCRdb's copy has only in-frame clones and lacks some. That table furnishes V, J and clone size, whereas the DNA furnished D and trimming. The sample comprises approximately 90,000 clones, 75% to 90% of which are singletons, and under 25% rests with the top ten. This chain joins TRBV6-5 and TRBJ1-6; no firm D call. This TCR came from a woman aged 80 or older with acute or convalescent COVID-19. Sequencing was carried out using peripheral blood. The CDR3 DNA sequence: TGTGCCACGAGGACGGCGGGCAGTTCACCCCTCCACTTT. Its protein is CATRTAGSSPLHF.